This T cell receptor (beta chain) was documented in a study of blood T cell repertoires in COVID-19. Across the study: The samples span acute and convalescent COVID-19 from the United States, Italy and Spain. The cDNA or gDNA used as material had been derived from T cells, B-cell-depleted T cells, or PBMCs.

Per the study methods: Reference gene primer amplification gave nucleated cell count estimates. TCRdb's copy holds only in-frame clones and misses some; the assay was immunoSEQ multiplex PCR. V, J and clone size were drawn from that table, and D and trimming were deduced from the DNA. The table includes over 100,000 clones, around 80% detected once. The TCR sequence derives from a woman in her fifties or sixties with acute or convalescent COVID-19. Specimen: peripheral blood.

This CDR3 reads CASSSPLLYEQYF. The CDR3 coding sequence is TGTGCCAGCAGTTCCCCACTACTCTACGAGCAGTACTTC. The chain has TRBV7-2 and TRBJ2-7; D call uncertain. Germline values: CDR1 SGHTA, CDR2 FQGNSA. This CDR3 is 13 amino acids long. V dropped 6 bases and J dropped 3 bases, with 12 bases sitting between them.